The rows below give T cell receptor beta chains drawn from one sample of a study of CD8 T cells in Susac syndrome. Each CDR3 protein is one row after TCRdb ran MiXCR on the immunoSEQ multiplex PCR reads. Among some 400,000 distinct CDR3 sequences listed, more than 70% were seen once. The sample taken for sequencing was CD8+ T cells from PBMCs. These receptors all come from a human donor with multiple sclerosis. Each CDR3 is given with its conserved first and last residue. The order of the fields is D gene, V gene, J gene, clone size, CDR3 DNA, CDR3 protein. A D gene is named only where the DNA matches it firmly. The size entry is marked missing in some rows and otherwise reads once, few, many or a size class.

d_gene: -; v_gene: TRBV12-3/TRBV12-4; j_gene: TRBJ1-1; abundance: -; CDR3nt: TGTGCCAGCAGTTTTCCGCTTATGAACACTGAAGCTTTCTTT; CDR3aa: CASSFPLMNTEAFF
d_gene: -; v_gene: TRBV2; j_gene: TRBJ2-2; abundance: -; CDR3nt: TGTGCCAGCAGTGATCGGGCTACCTACCCCGGGGAGCTGTTTTTT; CDR3aa: CASSDRATYPGELFF
d_gene: -; v_gene: TRBV19; j_gene: TRBJ2-7; abundance: -; CDR3nt: TGTGCCAGTAGTTCCCGAGGAGGGGACGAGCAGTACTTC; CDR3aa: CASSSRGGDEQYF
d_gene: TRBD1; v_gene: TRBV28; j_gene: TRBJ2-1; abundance: -; CDR3nt: TGTGCCAGCAGGGACCGGGACAGTACCTACAATGAGCAGTTCTTC; CDR3aa: CASRDRDSTYNEQFF
d_gene: TRBD1; v_gene: TRBV7-6; j_gene: TRBJ2-7; abundance: -; CDR3nt: TGTGCCAGCAGCCCCGGACAGGCCGCGGGCGGCCACGAGCAGTACTTC; CDR3aa: CASSPGQAAGGHEQYF
d_gene: -; v_gene: TRBV4-1; j_gene: TRBJ2-7; abundance: few; CDR3nt: TGCGCCAGCAGTCCAGGGGACCTCTACGAGCAGTACTTC; CDR3aa: CASSPGDLYEQYF
d_gene: TRBD2; v_gene: TRBV20-1; j_gene: TRBJ2-7; abundance: once; CDR3nt: TGCAGTGCTCGAGAGACTAGCGGGGCTTACGAGCAGTACTTC; CDR3aa: CSARETSGAYEQYF
d_gene: -; v_gene: TRBV24-1; j_gene: TRBJ2-3; abundance: -; CDR3nt: TGTGCCACCAGTGATTTGGAGGGTACGCAGTATTTT; CDR3aa: CATSDLEGTQYF
d_gene: TRBD1; v_gene: TRBV29-1; j_gene: TRBJ2-1; abundance: -; CDR3nt: TGCAGCGTTGGCCACAGGGGAGATTACAATGAGCAGTTCTTC; CDR3aa: CSVGHRGDYNEQFF
d_gene: -; v_gene: TRBV10-3; j_gene: TRBJ1-2; abundance: -; CDR3nt: TGTGCCATCAGTGAGTACGGGACGGATGGCTACACCTTC; CDR3aa: CAISEYGTDGYTF
d_gene: -; v_gene: TRBV12-3/TRBV12-4; j_gene: TRBJ2-6; abundance: -; CDR3nt: TGTGCCAGCATAGAGGACGCCCCCTCTGGGGCCAACGTCCTGACTTTC; CDR3aa: CASIEDAPSGANVLTF
d_gene: -; v_gene: TRBV5-1; j_gene: TRBJ2-3; abundance: -; CDR3nt: TGCGCCAGCAGCTTGGTGGGGTCCGAAGATACGCAGTATTTT; CDR3aa: CASSLVGSEDTQYF
d_gene: -; v_gene: TRBV29-1; j_gene: TRBJ2-7; abundance: -; CDR3nt: TGCAGCGTCGCCCTGCCGTCGGACCGACTCTCCTACGAGCAGTACTTC; CDR3aa: CSVALPSDRLSYEQYF
d_gene: -; v_gene: TRBV5-1; j_gene: TRBJ1-4; abundance: once; CDR3nt: TGCGCCAGCAGCTTGTCGCAGGGGACCGCAACTAATGAAAAACTGTTTTTT; CDR3aa: CASSLSQGTATNEKLFF
d_gene: TRBD1; v_gene: TRBV27; j_gene: TRBJ2-7; abundance: -; CDR3nt: TGTGCCAGCAGTTTTAGCCAGGGGGCCTACGAGCAGTACTTC; CDR3aa: CASSFSQGAYEQYF
d_gene: -; v_gene: TRBV5-1; j_gene: TRBJ1-1; abundance: -; CDR3nt: TGCGCCAGCAGCTTGAGGGGCTACCTTACCATGAACACTGAAGCTTTCTTT; CDR3aa: CASSLRGYLTMNTEAFF
d_gene: -; v_gene: TRBV11-2; j_gene: TRBJ1-1; abundance: once; CDR3nt: TGTGCCACCCATAGCTGGAACACTGAAGCTTTCTTT; CDR3aa: CATHSWNTEAFF
d_gene: -; v_gene: TRBV6-1; j_gene: TRBJ2-7; abundance: -; CDR3nt: TGTGCCAGCAGAGGATGGTCCGGACCACAGTCCTACGAGCAGTACTTC; CDR3aa: CASRGWSGPQSYEQYF
d_gene: -; v_gene: TRBV27; j_gene: TRBJ1-1; abundance: -; CDR3nt: TGTGCCAGCAGTTTATCATCCTGGGGGAACACTGAAGCTTTCTTT; CDR3aa: CASSLSSWGNTEAFF
d_gene: -; v_gene: TRBV28; j_gene: TRBJ2-1; abundance: -; CDR3nt: TGTGCCAGCAGTCTCATAGGAGTTGGGTGGTACAATGAGCAGTTCTTC; CDR3aa: CASSLIGVGWYNEQFF
d_gene: -; v_gene: TRBV7-9; j_gene: TRBJ2-5; abundance: -; CDR3nt: TGTGCCAGCGGGGATTGGGGGGTCCAAGAGACCCAGTACTTC; CDR3aa: CASGDWGVQETQYF
d_gene: TRBD2; v_gene: TRBV29-1; j_gene: TRBJ2-2; abundance: -; CDR3nt: TGCAGCGTTGTGGGACTAGCGGGAGGTTCGACCGGGGAGCTGTTTTTT; CDR3aa: CSVVGLAGGSTGELFF
d_gene: -; v_gene: TRBV11-2; j_gene: TRBJ2-1; abundance: -; CDR3nt: TGTGCCAGCAGCCTACACCCTTTGCCGAGCTCCTACAATGAGCAGTTCTTC; CDR3aa: CASSLHPLPSSYNEQFF
d_gene: -; v_gene: TRBV4-1; j_gene: TRBJ1-1; abundance: -; CDR3nt: TGCGCCAGCAGCCAAGAGGGACTTACCTGGGCTTTCTTT; CDR3aa: CASSQEGLTWAFF
d_gene: -; v_gene: TRBV27; j_gene: TRBJ2-7; abundance: -; CDR3nt: TGTGCCAGCAGTCCCCCGTCGGGGGCCGCCTACGAGCAGTACTTC; CDR3aa: CASSPPSGAAYEQYF